The following is a T cell receptor beta chain sequence with its context. One end of the junction varies from germline; a read error may be responsible. The template was RNA from unsorted bulk tissue. These data originate in a study of tumor and adjacent non-tumor tissue in lung cancer. A modified ARM-PCR protocol with three rounds of nested PCR amplified TCRbeta. In TCRdb, the multiplex PCR reads were re-called with MiXCR into one record per CDR3 protein. The profile shows more than 85,000 distinct CDR3 sequences, 84% of them singletons. This CDR3 spans 15 amino acids. The germline V gene encodes CDR1 WNHNN and CDR2 SYGVQD (reference sequence).

The specimen sequenced was lung tumor tissue. The chain couples TRBV10-1 to TRBJ1-2; TRBD1 might be the D (6 bases). The clonotype was recovered from a man between 65 and 85 years old with non-small cell lung cancer. CDR3 bases: TGCGCCAACAGTGAGTCGACAGGCCAACACTATGGCTACACGTTC. Protein product: CANSESTGQHYGYTF.